The source of this T cell receptor (beta chain) is a study of response to subunit inactivated influenza vaccine. Study conclusions and caveats: Each seasonal influenza vaccination, the authors suggested, recruits few new T cells.

V was clipped by 2 bases and J by 7 bases, with 6 bases between them. This CDR3 is built from 12 residues. TCRdb re-called the RT-PCR reads with MiXCR, one entry per CDR3 protein. The table has hundreds of thousands of distinct CDR3 sequences, 12% seen once. Ten or more counts support this clonotype. Its antigen is unidentified. The chain carries TRBV12-3 or TRBV12-4 and TRBJ1-5; no firm D call. The sample in question was non-naive T cells sorted from PBMCs, obtained 14 to 15 days before vaccination. This clonotype was sampled from a man aged 50-59 years who received an inactivated influenza vaccine. The CDR3 DNA reads TGTGCCAGCAGTTTACAGTGGCAGCCCCAGCATTTT. This sequence encodes CASSLQWQPQHF.